The 7 T cell receptor beta chains presented below share a single source sample, sequenced in a study of T cells in localized non-small cell lung cancer. Sequenced by immunoSEQ multiplex PCR; TCRdb stores in-frame clones only, minus some. The sample carries 100,000 to 150,000 clones, about 90% recorded once. The input for sequencing was peripheral blood, taken before any cancer treatment. These receptors were collected from a female donor aged 60 or older with stage I lung adenocarcinoma.

Worth noting for this clone: The sample contains more than one DNA sequence encoding this CDR3. The chain employs TRBV5-4 and TRBJ1-1; unclear D gene. The CDR3 runs 12 residues. V lost 1 base and J 2 bases, leaving 3 bases between the germline ends. In germline, CDR1 is SGHNT, CDR2 YYREEE (reference sequence). The CDR3 nucleotides read TGTGCCAGCAGCTTGCGAAACACTGAAGCTTTCTTT. Protein product: CASSLRNTEAFF.

V is TRBV28 and J is TRBJ2-7; no clear D gene. The germline V gene encodes CDR1 MDHEN and CDR2 SYDVKM. The CDR3 is 11 amino acids. V shed 8 bases and J shed 5 bases, with 10 bases lying between them. CDR3 nucleotides: TGTGCCAGCGCCCAGATCGACGAGCAGTACTTC. Translating it yields CASAQIDEQYF.

The V gene is TRBV5-1, the J gene TRBJ2-7, with D tentatively TRBD1 (6 bases). The CDR3 has 12 residues. Looked up from germline, CDR1 is SGHRS and CDR2 is YFSETQ. Between the trimmed V and J ends, which lost 5 bases and 5 bases, there was a span of 11 bases. This CDR3 reads CASRLTGNEQYF. The CDR3 DNA reads TGCGCCAGCAGACTTACAGGGAACGAGCAGTACTTC.

This clone was seen a few times. The V call is TRBV18, the J call TRBJ1-2, with D hard to call. Trimming cost V 5 bases and J 8 bases, with 18 bases left between them. Germline values: CDR1 KGHSH, CDR2 LQKENI. The CDR3 has 14 residues. The CDR3 DNA reads TGTGCCAGCTCATCACGGGCGGGTATTGGAGGCTACACCTTC. This sequence encodes CASSSRAGIGGYTF.

The genes are TRBV28 and TRBJ1-2, with D unresolved. The CDR3 has 13 amino acids. The germline V and J ends were trimmed by 4 bases and 5 bases, with 11 bases remaining between them. Per germline, CDR1 MDHEN and CDR2 SYDVKM. The CDR3, as DNA: TGTGCCAGCAGTTCGGGATTACAGTATGGCTACACCTTC. Encoded protein: CASSSGLQYGYTF.

The chain has TRBV19 and TRBJ2-2, with 14 bases aligning to TRBD2. V dropped 6 bases and J dropped 4; count of bases not matched to a gene: 7. Germline V CDR1 and CDR2: LNHDA, SQIVND (reference sequence). The CDR3 spans 17 residues. The CDR3 sequence: CASSWTSGRSVTGELFF. CDR3 nucleotides: TGTGCCAGTAGCTGGACTAGCGGGAGGTCCGTCACCGGGGAGCTGTTTTTT.

As for this clone: The junction shows a germline mismatch at one end, possibly a read error. The chain recombines TRBV7-9 with TRBJ1-2, with a weak D call TRBD1 (6 bases). The V gene's germline CDR1 is SEHNR and CDR2 FQNEAQ (reference sequence). CDR3 size: 12 residues. The CDR3 nucleotides read TGTGCCCTAGTAGGGGGAGACGGAGGTTTAGACTTC. Translated, it gives CALVGGDGGLDF.